Below are 32 T cell receptor beta chains sequenced from a single sample in a study of blood T cell repertoires in COVID-19. Sequencing was performed with immunoSEQ multiplex PCR; in TCRdb, only in-frame clones are kept and a portion is missing. The sample lists about 210,000 clones, approximately 82% occurring once. The specimen sequenced was peripheral blood. The source of these receptors is a woman between 35 and 50 years old with acute or convalescent COVID-19.

V and J are TRBV7-2 and TRBJ2-3, with a tentative D call TRBD2 (6 bases). The CDR3 runs 16 residues. The germline V and J ends were trimmed by 5 bases and 2 bases, with 17 bases remaining between them. Germline V lookup: CDR1 SGHTA, CDR2 FQGNSA. The CDR3 sequence: CASSPTGTGYTDTQYF. The CDR3 DNA is TGTGCCAGCAGCCCAACGGGGACTGGATACACAGATACGCAGTATTTT.

The chain is built from TRBV6-5 and TRBJ2-2; the match to TRBD2 covers 7 bases. Germline CDR1 is MNHEY and CDR2 is SVGAGI. The V gene end was trimmed by 6 bases and the J gene end by 3 bases; junction bases not matched to a gene: 4. This CDR3 has 14 residues. This chain's CDR3 is CASRLAGYTGELFF. CDR3 in DNA: TGTGCCAGCAGGTTAGCGGGCTACACCGGGGAGCTGTTTTTT.

This clone was detected a few times. CDR3 nucleotides: TGTGCCAGCAACCCGACAGGGGGTGAGCAGTACTTC. This sequence encodes CASNPTGGEQYF. V usage is TRBV27 and J usage is TRBJ2-7; 9 positions agree with TRBD1. From germline, CDR1 is MNHEY and CDR2 SMNVEV (reference sequence). J lost 7 bases, V lost 7 bases, and 5 bases had no gene match. The CDR3 loop spans 12 amino acids.

The J gene is TRBJ1-6, the V gene TRBV11-2, with 7 bases aligning to TRBD1. J gave up 9 bases and V 0 bases, and 5 bases lay outside the gene matches. CDR1 and CDR2 from the germline V gene are SGHAT and FQNNGV. This CDR3 is 15 amino acids long. CDR3 coding DNA: TGTGCCAGCAGCTTAGATAGGGGACAGACTTCACCCCTCCACTTT. Translating it yields CASSLDRGQTSPLHF.

The chain recombines TRBV5-1 with TRBJ1-1; 7 positions agree with TRBD1. V was pared by 4 bases and J by 5 bases, with 8 bases of the junction left unmatched. Per germline, CDR1 SGHRS and CDR2 YFSETQ. This CDR3 is 14 amino acids long. DNA for the CDR3: TGCGCCAGCAGCGATTACAGGGGTGGGACTGAAGCTTTCTTT. Translating it yields CASSDYRGGTEAFF.

The chain joins TRBV6-5 to TRBJ2-5, with 10 positions matching TRBD2. Trimming at V came to 7 bases and at J to 5 bases, leaving 4 bases not matched to a gene. Germline CDR1 is MNHEY and CDR2 is SVGAGI. The CDR3 length is 13 residues. The CDR3 DNA follows: TGTGCCAGCATGGGACTAGCGTGGGAGACCCAGTACTTC. Translation: CASMGLAWETQYF.

This clone was found once. The chain links TRBV7-3 to TRBJ2-1, with TRBD1 identical over 12 bases. This CDR3 has 15 amino acids. Germline V gene sequence: CDR1 SGHTA, CDR2 FQGTGA. V shed 4 bases and J 5 bases; nucleotides not matched to a gene: 3. The CDR3 here is CASSWGQGANNEQFF. The CDR3 DNA is TGTGCCAGCAGCTGGGGACAGGGGGCAAACAATGAGCAGTTCTTC.

On this clone: Other nucleotide sequences from this sample produce the same CDR3. The genes are TRBV11-2 and TRBJ1-1; 7 nucleotides match TRBD1. Germline V CDR1 and CDR2: SGHAT, FQNNGV. The CDR3 is 13 residues long. V gave up 1 base and J gave up 9 bases; unmatched junction bases: 5. The CDR3 DNA sequence: TGTGCCAGCAGCTTAGCCCCGGACAGGAAAGCTTTCTTT. Residues: CASSLAPDRKAFF.

This clone came up a few times. The chain joins TRBV6-2 or TRBV6-3 to TRBJ2-2; 7 positions agree with TRBD1. The junction had 10 bases not matched to a gene; V was cut back by 6 bases and J by 6 bases. Germline values: CDR1 MNHEY, CDR2 SVGEGT. The CDR3 has 15 residues. The CDR3 DNA reads TGTGCCAGCAGCATAAGACAGGGCGGCGCCGGGGAGCTGTTTTTT. Encoded protein: CASSIRQGGAGELFF.

This CDR3 reads CASSQEAGQLEAFF. CDR3 coding DNA: TGCGCCAGCAGCCAAGAGGCGGGACAGTTAGAAGCTTTCTTT. V and J are TRBV4-1 and TRBJ1-1; 7 bases line up with TRBD1. The trim removed 0 bases at V and 8 bases at J, leaving 6 bases unmatched. The CDR3 contains 14 residues. Germline CDR1 and CDR2: MGHRA and YSYEKL.

This clone was picked up one time. V and J are TRBV28 and TRBJ1-1; D unresolved. Trimming left V 6 bases short and J 0 bases short, with 8 bases between. The CDR3 has 13 residues. Germline-derived CDR1 and CDR2 are MDHEN and SYDVKM. Written as DNA, the CDR3 is TGTGCCAGCAGGGAGGCAATGAACACTGAAGCTTTCTTT. Translating gives CASREAMNTEAFF. The whole variable domain, remainder taken from reference TRBV28 and TRBJ1-1, is DVKVTQSSRYLVKRTGEKVFLECVQDMDHENMFWYRQDPGLGLRLIYFSYDVKMKEKGDIPEGYSVSREKKERFSLILESASTNQTSMYLCASREAMNTEAFFGQGTRLTVV.

The rearrangement links TRBV4-3 to TRBJ1-4, with TRBD1 matching over 7 bases. Germline V gene data show CDR1 as LGHNA and CDR2 as YSLEER. Trimming at V came to 1 base and at J to 7 bases, leaving 9 bases not matched to a gene. The CDR3 length is 16 residues. As DNA, the CDR3 is TGCGCCAGCAGCCAAGGATCGAGGGGGCGCGGTGAAAAACTGTTTTTT. Residues: CASSQGSRGRGEKLFF.

This chain uses TRBV27 with TRBJ2-7; 9 nucleotides match TRBD1. The CDR3 runs to 15 residues. CDR1 and CDR2 (germline): MNHEY, SMNVEV (reference sequence). After removal of 2 bases from V and 2 bases from J, the junction contained 4 bases not matched to a gene. CDR3 sequence: CASSLTGQGTYEQYF. The CDR3 region has the DNA TGTGCCAGCAGTTTAACGGGACAGGGTACCTACGAGCAGTACTTC.

In its sample, this clone was seen a few times. The genes are TRBV29-1 and TRBJ1-5; no firm D call. The V and J ends lost 4 bases and 3 bases respectively, with 10 bases between them. The CDR3 runs to 13 residues. CDR1 and CDR2 (germline): SQVTM, ANQGSEA. CDR3 sequence: CSVALNTNQPQHF. The CDR3, as DNA: TGCAGCGTTGCCCTTAACACCAATCAGCCCCAGCATTTT. The entire variable domain, with the rest obtained from reference TRBV29-1 and TRBJ1-5, is as follows: SAVISQKPSRDICQRGTSLTIQCQVDSQVTMMFWYRQQPGQSLTLIATANQGSEATYESGFVIDKFPISRPNLTFSTLTVSNMSPEDSSIYLCSVALNTNQPQHFGDGTRLSIL.

This clone was counted once. The chain joins TRBV6-5 to TRBJ1-5; D not certain. CDR3 length equals 14 residues. The germline V and J ends were trimmed by 3 bases and 4 bases, with 10 bases remaining between them. CDR1 is MNHEY, CDR2 SVGAGI, per germline. CDR3 nucleotide sequence: TGTGCCAGCAGTTATAAGGGAGGGAATCAGCCCCAGCATTTT. This sequence encodes CASSYKGGNQPQHF.

The chain combines TRBV7-6 with TRBJ2-7; 8 bases are a match to TRBD1. The germline V gene has CDR1 SGHVS and CDR2 FNYEAQ. The J segment lost 1 base and the V segment lost 5 bases, leaving 4 bases of the junction unmatched. The CDR3 contains 14 residues. DNA for the CDR3: TGTGCCAGCAGCACAGGACAGGGTTCCTACGAGCAGTACTTC. It is translated as CASSTGQGSYEQYF.

This clone was picked up one time. The chain uses TRBV27 and TRBJ2-1; D is ambiguous. Trimming pared 2 bases from V and 7 bases from J, leaving 9 bases between. Germline CDR1 and CDR2: MNHEY and SMNVEV (reference sequence). CDR3 length: 13 residues. CDR3 in DNA: TGTGCCAGCAGTTTAGAGGTACGAAATGAGCAGTTCTTC. It specifies CASSLEVRNEQFF.

The CDR3 reads CAAGSTDTQYF. In DNA, the CDR3 is TGTGCGGCGGGAAGCACAGATACGCAGTATTTT. J is TRBJ2-3 and V is TRBV19; possible D gene TRBD2, 6 bases. The CDR3 runs 11 residues. Germline V lookup: CDR1 LNHDA, CDR2 SQIVND (reference sequence).

The J gene is TRBJ2-7, the V gene TRBV10-3; the match to TRBD2 covers 8 bases. Per germline, CDR1 ENHRY and CDR2 SYGVKD. The CDR3 is made up of 17 amino acids. V shed 0 bases and J 6 bases; nucleotides not matched to a gene: 13. The CDR3 DNA reads TGTGCCATCAGTGAGTCGACTCTGTGGAGCGGGAGAGGCGAGCAGTACTTC. Protein sequence: CAISESTLWSGRGEQYF.

This sequence joins TRBV30 and TRBJ2-7; 10 bases line up with TRBD2. The CDR3 contains 17 residues. CDR1 is GTSNPN and CDR2 is SVGIG in the germline V gene (reference sequence). After removal of 5 bases from V and 0 bases from J, the junction contained 13 bases not matched to a gene. The CDR3 loop reads CAWGRIAGGSSSYEQYF. The CDR3 nucleotides are TGTGCCTGGGGACGCATAGCGGGAGGTAGCTCCTCCTACGAGCAGTACTTC. Using reference TRBV30 and TRBJ2-7 for the parts outside the CDR3, the full variable domain is SQTIHQWPATLVQPVGSPLSLECTVEGTSNPNLYWYRQAAGRGLQLLFYSVGIGQISSEVPQNLSASRPQDRQFILSSKKLLLSDSGFYLCAWGRIAGGSSSYEQYFGPGTRLTVT.

The V gene is TRBV27, the J gene TRBJ2-7; TRBD2 aligns across 11 bases. After removal of 0 bases from V and 3 bases from J, the junction contained 1 base not matched to a gene. This CDR3 region has 15 residues. The germline CDR1 and CDR2 sequences are MNHEY and SMNVEV (reference sequence). CDR3 coding DNA: TGTGCCAGCAGTTTATCTAGCGGGGGGGTCTACGAGCAGTACTTC. Protein: CASSLSSGGVYEQYF.

V usage is TRBV27 and J usage is TRBJ1-6; 7 bases are shared with TRBD1. CDR1 is MNHEY and CDR2 is SMNVEV in the germline V gene (reference sequence). The CDR3 loop spans 15 amino acids. The J segment lost 8 bases and the V segment lost 4 bases, leaving 8 bases of the junction unmatched. Written as DNA, the CDR3 is TGTGCCAGCAGTTCAACGACAGGGTCGCATTCACCCCTCCACTTT. Translated, it gives CASSSTTGSHSPLHF.

This clone was detected once. The rearrangement links TRBV20-1 to TRBJ1-4; D call uncertain. Germline values: CDR1 DFQATT, CDR2 SNEGSKA (reference sequence). Deletions cut 3 bases from V and 7 bases from J, with 12 bases between. The length of the CDR3 is 13 residues. The CDR3 sequence: CSASGPSGEKLFF. CDR3 sequence (DNA): TGCAGTGCTAGTGGCCCTTCGGGTGAAAAACTGTTTTTT.

Concerning this clone: One end of the junction does not line up with germline, which may come from a read error. The chain recombines TRBV10-3 with TRBJ1-1, with 10 bases fitting TRBD1. CDR3 length: 14 residues. Looked up from germline, CDR1 is ENHRY and CDR2 is SYGVKD. The CDR3 spells CATSGQGGGAEAFF. CDR3 DNA: TGTGCCACCAGTGGACAGGGGGGAGGTGCTGAAGCTTTCTTT.

This clone appeared many times. The chain recombines TRBV4-1 with TRBJ2-5, with D tentatively TRBD2 (6 bases). V lost 2 bases, J lost 1 base, and 11 bases lay in between. The germline V gene encodes CDR1 MGHRA and CDR2 YSYEKL. This CDR3 has 15 residues. The CDR3 coding sequence is TGCGCCAGCAGCCAATTTGTGGGGGGCCAAGAGACCCAGTACTTC. This gives the protein CASSQFVGGQETQYF.

The CDR3 is CASSPTAVTYGYTF. Written as DNA, the CDR3 is TGTGCCAGCAGTCCAACAGCGGTAACCTATGGCTACACCTTC. The V gene is TRBV27, the J gene TRBJ1-2; no firm D call. This CDR3 is 14 amino acids long. The germline CDR1 and CDR2 sequences are MNHEY and SMNVEV (reference sequence). Trimming shortened V by 5 bases and J by 4 bases, and 14 bases separated the two germline ends.

This clone was seen ten or more times. This rearrangement joins TRBV30 to TRBJ1-4; TRBD1 agrees at 9 bases. Germline CDR1 is GTSNPN and CDR2 is SVGIG (reference sequence). The length of the CDR3 is 15 residues. The V segment lost 2 bases and the J segment 5 bases; nucleotides outside the gene matches: 6. The CDR3 DNA follows: TGTGCCTGGAGTCCCCTCACAGGGGGCAATGAAAAACTGTTTTTT. It specifies CAWSPLTGGNEKLFF.

This clone turned up a few times. The rearrangement joins TRBV27 to TRBJ2-7, with D possibly matching TRBD2 (7 bases). Trimming removed 2 bases from V and 0 bases from J, with 20 bases in between. This CDR3 is 18 amino acids long. Germline CDR1 MNHEY, CDR2 SMNVEV (reference sequence). CDR3 DNA: TGTGCCAGCAGTTTACTCGGGACGGGCGGGGGCTCCTCCTACGAGCAGTACTTC. This codes for CASSLLGTGGGSSYEQYF.

V gene TRBV7-2 combines with J gene TRBJ2-1; 9 nucleotides agree with TRBD2. CDR1 is SGHTA and CDR2 is FQGNSA in the germline V gene. The V segment lost 5 bases and the J segment 2 bases; nucleotides outside the gene matches: 4. This CDR3 is built from 15 residues. For the CDR3, the DNA is TGTGCCAGCAGCACAAAGCGGGAGGCCTACAATGAGCAGTTCTTC. As protein: CASSTKREAYNEQFF.

The chain employs TRBV5-6 and TRBJ2-1; 8 bases agree with TRBD1. This CDR3 has 15 amino acids. Unmatched junction bases numbered 3, after V lost 1 base and J lost 3 bases. The germline V gene encodes CDR1 SGHDT and CDR2 YYEEEE. The CDR3 region is CASSLRDRFYNEQFF. The DNA for the CDR3 is TGTGCCAGCAGCTTGAGGGACAGGTTCTACAATGAGCAGTTCTTC.

In this sample, this clone turned up once. The chain has TRBV19 and TRBJ2-7, with TRBD2 identical over 12 bases. The CDR3 contains 15 residues. After removal of 4 bases from V and 4 bases from J, the junction contained 5 bases not matched to a gene. Germline V gene sequence: CDR1 LNHDA, CDR2 SQIVND (reference sequence). The CDR3 DNA follows: TGTGCCAGTAGTAAATCGCTAGCGGGGGGGTACGAGCAGTACTTC. Protein product: CASSKSLAGGYEQYF.

This chain joins TRBV2 and TRBJ1-6; 7 bases align to TRBD1. The CDR3 loop spans 16 amino acids. Germline-derived CDR1 and CDR2 are SNHLY and FYNNEI. Trimming cost V 5 bases and J 1 base; bases outside gene matches: 5. This chain's CDR3 is CASSKDRDSYNSPLHF. The CDR3 DNA reads as TGTGCCAGCAGTAAAGACAGGGATTCCTATAATTCACCCCTCCACTTT.